This entry lists 31 T cell receptor beta chains sequenced from one sample in a study of CD4+ T cells in melanoma. Sequencing was performed with immunoSEQ multiplex PCR; in TCRdb, only in-frame clones are kept and a portion is missing. The sample includes roughly 120,000 clones, over 80% of them seen just once. Input material: peripheral blood. These receptors all stem from a human donor with melanoma.

The chain joins TRBV5-4 to TRBJ2-2; TRBD2 matches at 13 bases. V dropped 4 bases and J dropped 2; count of bases not matched to a gene: 8. The CDR3 extends over 18 amino acids. Germline loops: CDR1 SGHNT, CDR2 YYREEE (reference sequence). The CDR3 coding sequence is TGTGCCAGCAGCCCCCGTACTAGCGGGGGGGTTAACACCGGGGAGCTGTTTTTT. Translated, it gives CASSPRTSGGVNTGELFF. Looking up the rest from reference TRBV5-4 and TRBJ2-2 gives the full variable domain: ETGVTQSPTHLIKTRGQQVTLRCSSQSGHNTVSWYQQALGQGPQFIFQYYREEENGRGNFPPRFSGLQFPNYSSELNVNALELDDSALYLCASSPRTSGGVNTGELFFGEGSRLTVL.

This clone was seen a few times. The V gene is TRBV5-3, the J gene TRBJ2-7; D is undetermined. TRBV5-3 has ORF status, its function being uncertain. This CDR3 contains 11 residues. V was trimmed by 4 bases and J by 1 base, leaving 3 bases between them. The CDR3 DNA reads as TGTGCCAGAAGCCAGTCCTACGAGCAGTACTTC. This sequence encodes CARSQSYEQYF.

This sequence joins TRBV4-1 and TRBJ2-5; the D gene is possibly TRBD2 (5 bases). Trimming pared 4 bases from V and 5 bases from J, leaving 11 bases between. Germline CDR1 MGHRA, CDR2 YSYEKL. The CDR3 extends over 13 amino acids. The DNA of the CDR3 is TGCGCCAGCAGCCGCTATTGGAGGGAGACCCAGTACTTC. Residues: CASSRYWRETQYF.

V is TRBV11-3 and J is TRBJ2-2; 8 positions match TRBD1. Unmatched junction bases numbered 2, after V lost 5 bases and J lost 6 bases. The CDR3 is made up of 13 amino acids. Germline values: CDR1 SGHNT, CDR2 YENEEA. The CDR3 region is CASSPQGAGELFF. The DNA of the CDR3 is TGTGCCAGCAGCCCACAGGGGGCCGGGGAGCTGTTTTTT.

V and J are TRBV28 and TRBJ1-5; D is possibly TRBD1 (6 bases). Trimming left V 3 bases short and J 5 bases short, with 11 bases between. The V gene's germline CDR1 is MDHEN and CDR2 SYDVKM. The CDR3 has 14 amino acids. CDR3 region: CASSFRTADQPQHF. The CDR3 DNA follows: TGTGCCAGCAGTTTCCGGACAGCGGATCAGCCCCAGCATTTT.

The rearrangement uses TRBV5-4 and TRBJ2-5; 10 bases are a match to TRBD1. Germline loops: CDR1 SGHNT, CDR2 YYREEE (reference sequence). J lost 4 bases, V lost 5 bases, and 8 bases had no gene match. The CDR3 covers 15 residues. The CDR3 DNA follows: TGTGCCAGCAGTAGAAGGACAGGGGGGGGAGAGACCCAGTACTTC. It translates to CASSRRTGGGETQYF. The full variable domain, in which reference TRBV5-4 and TRBJ2-5 provide the parts outside the CDR3, is ETGVTQSPTHLIKTRGQQVTLRCSSQSGHNTVSWYQQALGQGPQFIFQYYREEENGRGNFPPRFSGLQFPNYSSELNVNALELDDSALYLCASSRRTGGGETQYFGPGTRLLVL.

The genes are TRBV7-2 and TRBJ2-3; D is possibly TRBD1 (5 bases). Germline V gene data show CDR1 as SGHTA and CDR2 as FQGNSA. Trimming stripped 1 base from V and 2 bases from J, with 7 bases between. The CDR3 totals 14 residues. The CDR3 spells CASSLGGFTDTQYF. The CDR3 nucleotides are TGTGCCAGCAGCTTAGGGGGCTTCACAGATACGCAGTATTTT.

This clone was counted once. This chain links TRBV7-2 with TRBJ1-1; the match to TRBD1 covers 7 bases. V lost 5 bases and J lost 5; bases outside the gene matches: 14. The CDR3 totals 16 residues. Looked up from germline, CDR1 is SGHTA and CDR2 is FQGNSA. Here the CDR3 DNA reads TGTGCCAGCAGCCCAGACATTACAGGGGCGGATACTGAAGCTTTCTTT. Protein sequence: CASSPDITGADTEAFF.

V usage is TRBV5-1 and J usage is TRBJ2-4, with 10 bases that match TRBD2. The CDR3 extends over 14 amino acids. The V gene's germline CDR1 is SGHRS and CDR2 YFSETQ. Trimming removed 0 bases from V and 14 bases from J; junction bases left unmatched: 8. CDR3 region: CASSLEITSGTEYF. The CDR3 region has the DNA TGCGCCAGCAGCTTGGAAATAACTAGCGGGACAGAGTACTTC.

This chain joins TRBV10-3 and TRBJ2-5, with a tentative D call TRBD2 (6 bases). Deletions cut 4 bases from V and 1 base from J, with 7 bases between. The CDR3 runs 13 residues. Germline-derived CDR1 and CDR2 are ENHRY and SYGVKD. The CDR3 sequence is CAISGGVQETQYF. The CDR3 nucleotides are TGTGCCATCAGTGGGGGGGTCCAAGAGACCCAGTACTTC.

The V call is TRBV5-1, the J call TRBJ2-6; D is unresolved. CDR1 and CDR2 (germline): SGHRS, YFSETQ. The CDR3 spans 13 residues. The germline V and J ends were trimmed by 2 bases and 4 bases, with 4 bases remaining between them. CDR3 DNA sequence: TGCGCCAGCAGCTTTGAGGGGGCCAACGTCCTGACTTTC. This sequence encodes CASSFEGANVLTF. Full variable domain (remainder filled in from reference TRBV5-1 and TRBJ2-6): KAGVTQTPRYLIKTRGQQVTLSCSPISGHRSVSWYQQTPGQGLQFLFEYFSETQRNKGNFPGRFSGRQFSNSRSEMNVSTLELGDSALYLCASSFEGANVLTFGAGSRLTVL.

DNA for the CDR3: TGTGCCAGCAGCTTAGGACTAGCGGGGGGCACAGATACGCAGTATTTT. It specifies CASSLGLAGGTDTQYF. This rearrangement joins TRBV7-8 to TRBJ2-3, with 12 positions matching TRBD2. Trimming cost V 1 base and J 1 base; bases outside gene matches: 0. The CDR3 loop spans 16 amino acids. Germline V gene data show CDR1 as SGHVS and CDR2 as FQNEAQ.

This clone was detected once. The rearrangement links TRBV29-1 to TRBJ2-7; TRBD2 might be the D (5 bases). This CDR3 has 14 amino acids. V was cut by 4 bases and J by 5 bases, with 18 bases left in between. Germline values: CDR1 SQVTM, CDR2 ANQGSEA. CDR3 sequence: CSVGRGMMSDEQYF. The CDR3 coding sequence is TGCAGCGTTGGGCGAGGGATGATGTCGGACGAGCAGTACTTC.

The chain recombines TRBV28 with TRBJ2-7; 8 bases agree with TRBD1. V gave up 6 bases and J gave up 6 bases; unmatched junction bases: 4. The CDR3 sequence is 12 residues long. In germline, CDR1 is MDHEN, CDR2 SYDVKM. The CDR3 is CASSRGQAEQYF. CDR3 nucleotide sequence: TGTGCCAGCAGCCGGGGACAGGCCGAGCAGTACTTC.

J is TRBJ2-5 and V is TRBV30, with TRBD1 as a possible D gene (5 bases). The CDR3 is made up of 16 amino acids. CDR1 is GTSNPN, CDR2 SVGIG, per germline (reference sequence). V lost 2 bases and J 1 base, leaving 17 bases between the germline ends. CDR3 loop: CAWSPPGRVFQETQYF. The DNA of the CDR3 is TGTGCCTGGAGTCCACCCGGCAGGGTTTTCCAAGAGACCCAGTACTTC.

This clone has just one count. The rearrangement uses TRBV15 and TRBJ1-4; D perhaps matches TRBD1 (5 bases). The CDR3 runs to 15 residues. CDR1 and CDR2 (germline): LNHNV, YYDKDF (reference sequence). Trimming pared 5 bases from V and 5 bases from J, leaving 15 bases between. The CDR3 here is CATSPPGGRNEKLFF. For the CDR3, the DNA is TGTGCCACCAGCCCCCCGGGGGGGAGAAATGAAAAACTGTTTTTT. The complete variable domain, with remaining parts taken from reference TRBV15 and TRBJ1-4, reads DAMVIQNPRYQVTQFGKPVTLSCSQTLNHNVMYWYQQKSSQAPKLLFHYYDKDFNNEADTPDNFQSRRPNTSFCFLDIRSPGLGDTAMYLCATSPPGGRNEKLFFGSGTQLSVL.

The chain couples TRBV4-3 to TRBJ2-5; the match to TRBD2 covers 10 bases. This CDR3 is built from 15 residues. V gave up 2 bases and J gave up 4 bases; unmatched junction bases: 4. Looked up from germline, CDR1 is LGHNA and CDR2 is YSLEER. The CDR3 protein is CASSQILAGVETQYF. In DNA, the CDR3 is TGCGCCAGCAGCCAAATTCTAGCGGGGGTAGAGACCCAGTACTTC.

The CDR3 reads CASSPWDSSNYGYTF. For the CDR3, the DNA is TGTGCCAGCAGCCCCTGGGACAGTTCTAACTATGGCTACACCTTC. The V and J genes are TRBV11-2 and TRBJ1-2; 7 bases fit TRBD1. From germline, CDR1 is SGHAT and CDR2 FQNNGV. V trimming: 5 bases; J trimming: 0 bases; junction bases outside the gene matches: 6. The CDR3 has 15 amino acids.

This chain connects TRBV5-1 to TRBJ1-6, with unresolved D. V was trimmed by 7 bases and J by 0 bases, leaving 17 bases between them. CDR1 is SGHRS, CDR2 YFSETQ, per germline. CDR3 length equals 17 residues. The CDR3 region is CASFPVGEGSYNSPLHF. CDR3 DNA sequence: TGCGCCAGCTTCCCCGTAGGAGAGGGCTCCTATAATTCACCCCTCCACTTT.

The chain combines TRBV5-5 with TRBJ1-6; D is perhaps TRBD1 (5 bases). In germline, CDR1 is SGHKS, CDR2 YYEKEE (reference sequence). V was shortened by 3 bases and J by 7 bases, with 14 bases between the two germline ends. The CDR3 runs to 15 residues. CDR3 amino acids: CASSWGTGENSPLHF. In nucleotides, the CDR3 is TGTGCCAGCAGCTGGGGGACGGGCGAGAATTCACCCCTCCACTTT.

The chain has TRBV7-2 and TRBJ2-7; unclear D gene. Trimming pared 3 bases from V and 4 bases from J, leaving 10 bases between. Germline V gives CDR1 SGHTA, CDR2 FQGNSA. The CDR3 extends over 13 amino acids. The CDR3 spells CASSLSRSYEQYF. In DNA form, the CDR3 reads TGTGCCAGCAGCTTGAGTAGAAGTTACGAGCAGTACTTC.

The chain has TRBV9 and TRBJ2-5; 9 bases fit TRBD2. The CDR3 covers 15 residues. V shed 0 bases, J shed 5 bases, and the junction held 5 bases outside the gene matches. Looked up from germline, CDR1 is SGDLS and CDR2 is YYNGEE. CDR3: CASSVVASGAETQYF. The CDR3 region has the DNA TGTGCCAGCAGCGTAGTGGCTAGCGGGGCGGAGACCCAGTACTTC.

The chain uses TRBV7-9 and TRBJ2-1, with D unclear. This CDR3 comprises 13 residues. CDR1 is SEHNR and CDR2 is FQNEAQ in the germline V gene (reference sequence). V lost 6 bases, J lost 2 bases, and 8 bases lay in between. The CDR3 reads CASSGTPYNEQFF. CDR3 nucleotide sequence: TGTGCCAGCAGTGGTACCCCCTACAATGAGCAGTTCTTC. The full variable domain, rest sourced from reference TRBV7-9 and TRBJ2-1, is DTGVSQNPRHKITKRGQNVTFRCDPISEHNRLYWYRQTLGQGPEFLTYFQNEAQLEKSRLLSDRFSAERPKGSFSTLEIQRTEQGDSAMYLCASSGTPYNEQFFGPGTRLTVL.

The V gene is TRBV5-4, the J gene TRBJ1-6, with a tentative D call TRBD1 (6 bases). Germline V lookup: CDR1 SGHNT, CDR2 YYREEE (reference sequence). Deletions cut 5 bases from V and 9 bases from J, with 12 bases between. The CDR3 length is 13 residues. CDR3 coding DNA: TGTGCCAGCAGTTCAGGGGAAAGTTCACCCCTCCACTTT. Its translation: CASSSGESSPLHF.

The rearrangement uses TRBV11-2 and TRBJ1-5; D is perhaps TRBD1 (6 bases). The CDR3 has 15 amino acids. Germline CDR1 is SGHAT and CDR2 is FQNNGV. V shed 1 base and J shed 5 bases, with 12 bases lying between them. The CDR3 sequence: CASSLVGGGDQPQHF. CDR3 coding DNA: TGTGCCAGCAGCTTAGTAGGGGGAGGGGATCAGCCCCAGCATTTT.

The V and J genes are TRBV4-1 and TRBJ2-7, with 10 positions matching TRBD2. This CDR3 spans 18 amino acids. V lost 1 base to trimming and J lost 3 bases; unmatched junction nucleotides: 12. Germline V gene data show CDR1 as MGHRA and CDR2 as YSYEKL. CDR3 DNA: TGCGCCAGCAGCCAAGGGGTAGCGGGAGGAGGAATAGTCTACGAGCAGTACTTC. Translation gives CASSQGVAGGGIVYEQYF.

V is TRBV11-2 and J is TRBJ2-7; no definite D call. Germline values: CDR1 SGHAT, CDR2 FQNNGV. The CDR3 is 11 amino acids. V was shortened by 6 bases and J by 3 bases, with 6 bases between the two germline ends. DNA of the CDR3: TGTGCCAGCAGTCCGAGCTACGAGCAGTACTTC. It specifies CASSPSYEQYF.

This clone showed up just once. This chain joins TRBV7-2 and TRBJ1-3, with 10 nucleotides matching TRBD1. CDR3 length: 15 amino acids. V lost 5 bases, J lost 4 bases, and 5 bases stayed unmatched. Germline V gene lookup returns CDR1 SGHTA and CDR2 FQGNSA. The CDR3 is CASSRGQGRGNTIYF. In nucleotides, the CDR3 is TGTGCCAGCAGCCGGGGACAGGGGAGGGGAAACACCATATATTTT. Variable domain in full (rest from reference TRBV7-2 and TRBJ1-3): GAGVSQSPSNKVTEKGKDVELRCDPISGHTALYWYRQSLGQGLEFLIYFQGNSAPDKSGLPSDRFSAERTGGSVSTLTIQRTQQEDSAVYLCASSRGQGRGNTIYFGEGSWLTVV.

The chain couples TRBV28 to TRBJ1-4, with 10 nucleotides matching TRBD1. The germline gives CDR1 MDHEN, CDR2 SYDVKM. Trimming cost V 4 bases and J 6 bases; bases outside gene matches: 5. This CDR3 contains 15 residues. The CDR3: CASSYSGQGYEKLFF. The CDR3 DNA is TGTGCCAGCAGTTACTCGGGACAGGGGTATGAAAAACTGTTTTTT.

This clone has just one count. The rearrangement joins TRBV28 to TRBJ2-7; 11 bases match TRBD1. The CDR3 consists of 13 residues. V gave up 6 bases and J gave up 6 bases; unmatched junction bases: 4. The germline V gene has CDR1 MDHEN and CDR2 SYDVKM. CDR3 amino acids: CASRRTGGPEQYF. The CDR3, as DNA: TGTGCCAGCAGGAGGACAGGGGGCCCCGAGCAGTACTTC.

This chain links TRBV28 with TRBJ1-5; D gene uncertain. Trimming removed 5 bases from V and 3 bases from J, with 11 bases in between. Germline CDR1 MDHEN, CDR2 SYDVKM. This CDR3 region has 14 residues. The CDR3 loop reads CASSQQRTNQPQHF. The CDR3 DNA reads TGTGCCAGCAGTCAACAGAGGACCAATCAGCCCCAGCATTTT.